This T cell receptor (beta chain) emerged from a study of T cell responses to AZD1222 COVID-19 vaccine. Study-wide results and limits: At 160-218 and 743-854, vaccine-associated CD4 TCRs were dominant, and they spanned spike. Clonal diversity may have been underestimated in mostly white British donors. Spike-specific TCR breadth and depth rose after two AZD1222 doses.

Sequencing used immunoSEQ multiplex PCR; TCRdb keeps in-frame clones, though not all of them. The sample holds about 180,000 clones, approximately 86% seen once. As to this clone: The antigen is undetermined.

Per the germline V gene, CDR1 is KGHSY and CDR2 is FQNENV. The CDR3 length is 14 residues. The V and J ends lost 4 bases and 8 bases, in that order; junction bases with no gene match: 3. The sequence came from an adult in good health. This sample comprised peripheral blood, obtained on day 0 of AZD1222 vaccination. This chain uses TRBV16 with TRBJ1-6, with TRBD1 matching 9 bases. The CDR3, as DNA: TGTGCCAGCAGCCGAAGGGACAGGGATTCACCCCTCCACTTT. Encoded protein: CASSRRDRDSPLHF.